Sequencing of this T cell receptor (beta chain) was carried out in a study of blood T cell repertoires in COVID-19. Overall study: COVID-19 samples from acute and convalescent phases originated in the United States, Italy and Spain. Sources were T cells, B-cell-depleted T cells, or PBMCs; the material itself was cDNA or gDNA.

This CDR3 spans 13 amino acids. The germline V gene has CDR1 MNHEY and CDR2 SVGAGI. V trimming: 10 bases; J trimming: 2 bases; junction bases outside the gene matches: 7. Original data processing: Estimation of nucleated cell counts was performed using reference gene primer amplification. Produced via immunoSEQ multiplex PCR; TCRdb's table is partial and in-frame only. The V and J calls and the clone size are those of that table, but D and trimming were determined from the DNA. The profile shows approximately 100,000 clones, about 78% of them singletons. This clonotype was obtained from a human donor in a cohort sampled during active or convalescent COVID-19. The chain links TRBV6-5 to TRBJ2-7, with 8 bases identical to TRBD2. Material for sequencing was peripheral blood. CDR3 sequence (DNA): TGTGCCACTCAGCGGGGGCCTGCCTACGAGCAGTACTTC. It translates to CATQRGPAYEQYF.